Detailed here is one TCR beta chain. This clonotype has a handful of counts. Its antigen is still unknown. There are no base qualities to consult, and no much larger clone falls within one base. Only healthy Caucasian donors were included. Using Miltenyi CD45RO+ enrichment and human naive T-cell isolation kits, memory (CD45RO+) and naive T cells were isolated from PBMC. Libraries came from 5' RACE. The sequencing machine was an Illumina HiSeq 2000. A universal primer binding site was introduced by template switching, and a unique molecular identifier was present in the final cDNA, enabling accurate counting of TCR cDNA molecules. First-strand cDNA for TCR alpha and beta chains was synthesized from specific primers in the conserved constant-segment region. Each cDNA library was double barcoded, with a SMART-Mk sample barcode plus Illumina barcodes, to control for contamination. TruSeq adapter sequences along with Illumina sample barcodes were introduced in two successive PCR steps. The Illumina HiSeq platform was used with custom primers to sequence TCR alpha and beta cDNA libraries. The original pipeline was this. Unique molecular identifiers were extracted from raw reads with MiGEC, and CDR3 positions were determined with MiXCR. Recombination models were inferred per individual with the repgenHMM and IGoR tools using an EM algorithm. Shared clonotypes were analyzed with the tcR package in R, and sharing was normalized by the product of cloneset sizes. To study raw recombination without the effects of thymic and clonal selection, out-of-frame nonproductive sequences were analyzed. The public reads were quality trimmed at Q25 with fastp and then assembled into clones with MiXCR by TCRdb, keeping productive beta chains. Each record represents a unique CDR3 protein, reported with the most common genes and DNA among its rows. The V and J calls reflect TCRdb's pipeline rather than the authors' work. This sample comprises hundreds of thousands of distinct CDR3 sequences, over 8% of them detected only once. The ten biggest clones cover 5% to 6.5% of the sample.

The data derive from a study of identical twins (dated by TCRdb to about 2016). About the investigation overall: To test whether fetal clonotypes persist, the study used deep sequencing on TCR alpha and beta repertoires from monozygotic twins, unrelated adults of various ages, and cord blood. Replicate twin experiments were performed at different times using different library preparation protocols to rule out contamination.

A distance of 14 bases separates the germline ends of V and J, which lose 3 bases and 5 bases respectively. Reading from cysteine to phenylalanine, the CDR3 counts 14 amino acids. Kept here is only the CDR3 DNA, which spans 42 bases and is read in frame from base 1. Per the germline V gene (reference sequence), DFQATT is the CDR1 and SNEGSKA is the CDR2. The investigation overall reported the following: Excess twin sharing in beta out-of-frame sequences was weaker because fewer shared sequences lowered the signal-to-noise ratio. Fewer insertions were carried by abundant cord blood beta clonotypes, a similar but weaker trend appeared in young adult naive repertoires, and no such trend appeared in memory repertoires. In monozygotic twins, out-of-frame TCR alpha sharing was systematically underestimated by recombination models, although the models agreed with sharing between unrelated individuals. Invariant T cells such as MAIT and iNKT could partly confound zero-insertion analyses, though diverse VJ usage argued against this for most clonotypes. Compared with coincidental sharing between unrelated individuals, an excess of low generation-probability sequences was observed among out-of-frame TCR alpha sequences shared between twins. Conclusions relied on cross-sectional statistical analysis, since the same donors could not be followed over many years.

The chain employs TRBV20-1 and TRBJ2-1; the D gene is tentatively TRBD1 or TRBD2, each matching 5 bases. Sequencing was performed on memory (CD45RO+) T cells sorted from blood. Read against the paper, the sample's cell subset or site label means: CD45RO+ enriched T cells. The sequence came from a woman younger than 35 in good health. CDR3 sequence: CSASYGGRNNEQFF. The nucleotides are TGCAGTGCTAGTTATGGGGGACGGAACAATGAGCAGTTCTTC.